This TCR beta chain was profiled in a study of T-cell memory formation after mild COVID-19. CDR3 length equals 14 residues. V lost 5 bases and J lost 0, with 8 bases in between. TCRdb reanalysed the 5' RACE reads using MiXCR and keeps one entry per CDR3 protein. The data hold around 300,000 distinct CDR3 sequences, with roughly a fifth observed a single time. Study-wide results and caveats: Some clones that responded were present in memory (sampled pre-infection), which suggests cross-reactive memory joined.

A few counts support this clonotype. Antigen unknown. The chain employs TRBV12-3 or TRBV12-4 and TRBJ1-5; the D gene is possibly TRBD1 (5 bases). Sequenced material: PBMCs or a T cell subset sorted from them (not recorded which). This clonotype was sampled from a man younger than 35 who had mild COVID-19 (a few samples of this study predate the infection). Cell type and time point are not known. The CDR3 DNA is TGTGCCAGCAGTCGGGACCATAGCAATCAGCCCCAGCATTTT. Protein: CASSRDHSNQPQHF.